This TCR beta chain was obtained from a study of identical twins. Study-wide results and limits: Interpretation of the results relied on cross-sectional statistical analysis and not on following the same donors. Beta out-of-frame twin sharing showed a weaker excess.

Donors were all healthy Caucasians. The CDR3 is 16 amino acids. The germline CDR1 and CDR2 sequences are SGHRS and YFSETQ. Trimming shortened V by 4 bases and J by 8 bases, and 22 bases separated the two germline ends. This clonotype showed up just a few times. The antigen is undetermined. The authors used template switching to add a universal primer site and gave cDNA unique molecular identifiers. In TCRdb, the 5' RACE reads were re-called with MiXCR into one record per CDR3 protein. The data show around 450,000 distinct CDR3 sequences, about 14% seen once. These data were also filed under a second study, of yellow fever vaccine responses in identical twins.

This clonotype was obtained from a woman aged 18-29 years in good health. The sample was CD4+ T cells sorted from blood. This sequence joins TRBV5-1 and TRBJ2-1; D may match TRBD1 or TRBD2 (5 bases each). The CDR3 nucleotides read TGCGCCAGCAGCCTCCCCCGGGGACCATCAATGGATGAGCAGTTCTTC. Encoded protein: CASSLPRGPSMDEQFF.